The 30 T cell receptor beta chains reported below all come from one sample, sequenced in a study of T cell responses to AZD1222 COVID-19 vaccine. Clones were sequenced by immunoSEQ multiplex PCR, and TCRdb holds only the in-frame ones, with some missing. The sample lists some 130,000 clones; 80% to 90% were seen once. Source: peripheral blood, taken on day 0 of AZD1222 vaccination. The receptor set was obtained from an adult in good health.

The rearrangement joins TRBV12-5 to TRBJ2-1, with 10 bases fitting TRBD2. Germline V CDR1 and CDR2: LGHNT, FRNRAP. This CDR3 has 16 residues. Losses at the gene ends were 6 bases for V and 3 bases for J; bases not matched to a gene: 8. This CDR3 reads CASGTFSGGYYNEQFF. The CDR3 nucleotides read TGTGCTAGTGGGACATTTAGCGGGGGGTACTACAATGAGCAGTTCTTC.

The J gene is TRBJ1-3, the V gene TRBV5-1, with D tentatively TRBD1 (6 bases). Per germline, CDR1 SGHRS and CDR2 YFSETQ. The CDR3 spans 16 residues. The V and J ends lost 3 bases and 0 bases respectively, with 13 bases between them. CDR3 DNA sequence: TGCGCCAGCAGCTACGGACAGAGACTCTCTGGAAACACCATATATTTT. This gives the protein CASSYGQRLSGNTIYF.

The V and J genes are TRBV6-1 and TRBJ2-3; TRBD1 aligns across 7 bases. Trimming cost V 4 bases and J 3 bases; bases outside gene matches: 10. The length of the CDR3 is 16 residues. Germline loops: CDR1 MNHNS, CDR2 SASEGT. The CDR3 coding sequence is TGTGCCAGCAGTGGTCGCAGGGGGTCGGGGACAGATACGCAGTATTTT. It yields the protein CASSGRRGSGTDTQYF.

The chain combines TRBV15 with TRBJ1-1; possibly TRBD1 for D (5 bases). The V gene lost 5 bases and the J gene lost 1 base, with 11 bases spanning the gap. The CDR3 loop spans 14 amino acids. Germline lookup yields CDR1 LNHNV and CDR2 YYDKDF (reference sequence). The CDR3 nucleotides read TGTGCCACCAGCCGGACACTTTCGAACACTGAAGCTTTCTTT. It codes for CATSRTLSNTEAFF. Looking up the rest from reference TRBV15 and TRBJ1-1 gives the full variable domain: DAMVIQNPRYQVTQFGKPVTLSCSQTLNHNVMYWYQQKSSQAPKLLFHYYDKDFNNEADTPDNFQSRRPNTSFCFLDIRSPGLGDTAMYLCATSRTLSNTEAFFGQGTRLTVV.

The gene calls are TRBV24-1 and TRBJ2-7; 10 nucleotides agree with TRBD2. CDR3 length equals 14 residues. The V gene end was trimmed by 5 bases and the J gene end by 0 bases; junction bases not matched to a gene: 0. Germline V gene sequence: CDR1 KGHDR, CDR2 SFDVKD. The CDR3 DNA reads as TGTGCCACCAGTGGGACTAGCGGCTCCTACGAGCAGTACTTC. Encoded protein: CATSGTSGSYEQYF.

The CDR3 DNA follows: TGTGCCAGCAGCTCCCAGGGAGATAGATATGAAAAACTGTTTTTT. This translates into CASSSQGDRYEKLFF. J is TRBJ1-4 and V is TRBV11-2, with TRBD1 as a possible D gene (5 bases). This CDR3 has 15 amino acids. Germline assignment: CDR1 SGHAT and CDR2 FQNNGV. Trimming left V 4 bases short and J 6 bases short, with 15 bases between.

The chain recombines TRBV3-1 (or the pseudogene TRBV3-2) with TRBJ2-2; D remains ambiguous. Trimming left V 3 bases short and J 6 bases short, with 14 bases between. The germline V gene has CDR1 LGHDT and CDR2 YNNKEL (reference sequence). The length of the CDR3 is 15 residues. As DNA, the CDR3 is TGTGCCAGCAGCCAGGGCCCCGCGGCGGCCGGGGAGCTGTTTTTT. It yields the protein CASSQGPAAAGELFF.

This chain joins TRBV15 and TRBJ2-5; 7 nucleotides line up with TRBD1. Germline loops: CDR1 LNHNV, CDR2 YYDKDF (reference sequence). The CDR3 spans 12 residues. Trimming cost V 8 bases and J 5 bases; bases outside gene matches: 5. The CDR3: CATSQGFETQYF. The CDR3 DNA is TGTGCCACCTCACAGGGGTTTGAGACCCAGTACTTC.

This chain joins TRBV7-9 and TRBJ2-7, with 12 bases matching TRBD2. Germline CDR1 is SEHNR and CDR2 is FQNEAQ (reference sequence). The junction had 1 base not matched to a gene; V was cut back by 5 bases and J by 2 bases. This CDR3 spans 14 amino acids. CDR3 sequence: CASSRLAGAYEQYF. The CDR3 coding sequence is TGTGCCAGCAGCAGACTAGCGGGAGCCTACGAGCAGTACTTC.

The chain uses TRBV27 and TRBJ1-6; unclear D gene. The V gene lost 1 base and the J gene lost 4 bases, with 5 bases spanning the gap. Germline values: CDR1 MNHEY, CDR2 SMNVEV (reference sequence). CDR3 length: 14 amino acids. The CDR3 DNA follows: TGTGCCAGCAGTTTATACACTTATAATTCACCCCTCCACTTT. Protein: CASSLYTYNSPLHF.

The chain is built from TRBV6-1 and TRBJ2-6, with no clear D. The V and J ends lost 1 base and 0 bases respectively, with 16 bases between them. Looked up from germline, CDR1 is MNHNS and CDR2 is SASEGT. CDR3 length: 19 amino acids. CDR3 nucleotides: TGTGCCAGCAGTGAAGAAATTAGTGGACGGCTCTCTGGGGCCAACGTCCTGACTTTC. It specifies CASSEEISGRLSGANVLTF.

V gene TRBV7-9 combines with J gene TRBJ2-3, with D unclear. The germline V and J ends were trimmed by 2 bases and 0 bases, with 12 bases remaining between them. This CDR3 contains 16 residues. CDR1 is SEHNR and CDR2 is FQNEAQ in the germline V gene (reference sequence). CDR3 in amino acids: CASSLLRPTSTDTQYF. The CDR3 DNA is TGTGCCAGCAGCTTACTTAGACCGACTAGCACAGATACGCAGTATTTT.

A single count supports this clone. J is TRBJ1-2 and V is TRBV19; D might be TRBD1 (5 bases). This CDR3 comprises 14 residues. V lost 0 bases and J 8 bases, leaving 13 bases between the germline ends. The V gene's germline CDR1 is LNHDA and CDR2 SQIVND (reference sequence). The CDR3 nucleotides read TGTGCCAGTAGTATAGATCCAGCCCAGGGAGGCTACACCTTC. This translates into CASSIDPAQGGYTF.

The chain recombines TRBV19 with TRBJ1-4, with 7 positions matching TRBD1. This CDR3 has 15 amino acids. Germline V gives CDR1 LNHDA, CDR2 SQIVND (reference sequence). The ends lost 7 bases at V and 7 bases at J; junction bases unmatched: 12. CDR3 sequence (DNA): TGTGCCAGTACCTTCGGGAGACAGGGCCGTGAAAAACTGTTTTTT. This translates into CASTFGRQGREKLFF.

The chain combines TRBV10-1 with TRBJ2-3; D may be TRBD2 (6 bases). Germline V CDR1 and CDR2: WNHNN, SYGVQD (reference sequence). Trimming stripped 0 bases from V and 5 bases from J, with 12 bases between. The CDR3 runs 15 residues. The CDR3 bases are TGCGCCAGCAGTGAGTCAGGGGCAGCGGGAGATACGCAGTATTTT. This translates into CASSESGAAGDTQYF.

This clone was seen once. This chain connects TRBV5-1 to TRBJ1-5; TRBD1 agrees at 7 bases. The J segment lost 1 base and the V segment lost 0 bases, leaving 4 bases of the junction unmatched. The V gene's germline CDR1 is SGHRS and CDR2 YFSETQ. The CDR3 is made up of 16 amino acids. The CDR3 is CASSLDGDRSNQPQHF. The CDR3 DNA is TGCGCCAGCAGCTTGGACGGGGACAGAAGCAATCAGCCCCAGCATTTT.

In this sample, this clone turned up once. The chain combines TRBV6-5 with TRBJ1-1; D perhaps matches TRBD1 (5 bases). This CDR3 is 14 amino acids long. Germline assignment: CDR1 MNHEY and CDR2 SVGAGI. The V end lost 8 bases, the J end lost 1 base, and 14 bases lay between the germline ends. The CDR3 DNA sequence: TGTGCCAGCTGCCTTAGCGGGGCGAACACTGAAGCTTTCTTT. It yields the protein CASCLSGANTEAFF.

This clone has a single count. The chain has TRBV6-2 or TRBV6-3 and TRBJ1-5, with a weak D call TRBD1 (6 bases). Trimming removed 5 bases at V and 0 bases at J, with 11 bases between. CDR1 is MNHEY, CDR2 SVGEGT, per germline. The CDR3 has 15 residues. Written as DNA, the CDR3 is TGTGCCAGCAGTCGCTGGGACAATAGCAATCAGCCCCAGCATTTT. Encoded protein: CASSRWDNSNQPQHF.

The rearrangement joins TRBV5-4 to TRBJ2-3; tentative D call: TRBD2 (7 bases). The CDR3 spans 14 residues. CDR1 SGHNT and CDR2 YYREEE come from the germline V gene (reference sequence). Trimming pared 3 bases from V and 6 bases from J, leaving 14 bases between. The CDR3 spells CASSSGGQTDTQYF. CDR3 DNA: TGTGCCAGCAGCTCGGGGGGCCAGACGGATACGCAGTATTTT.

V and J are TRBV12-5 and TRBJ1-1, with TRBD1 matching 7 bases. CDR1 and CDR2 (germline): LGHNT, FRNRAP. V shed 0 bases and J 0 bases; nucleotides not matched to a gene: 4. The CDR3 length is 16 residues. CDR3 sequence reads: CASGLVRGTVNTEAFF. In nucleotides, the CDR3 is TGTGCTAGTGGTTTGGTACGTGGGACAGTGAACACTGAAGCTTTCTTT.

The sample holds one count of this clone. This rearrangement joins TRBV5-1 to TRBJ1-5; TRBD1 matches at 8 bases. The CDR3 consists of 14 residues. Germline V lookup: CDR1 SGHRS, CDR2 YFSETQ. V dropped 5 bases and J dropped 3; count of bases not matched to a gene: 4. The CDR3 here is CASRAGGLNQPQHF. CDR3 DNA: TGCGCCAGCAGAGCAGGGGGCCTCAATCAGCCCCAGCATTTT.

V is TRBV15 and J is TRBJ2-1; D gene unclear. The germline V and J ends were trimmed by 0 bases and 5 bases, with 11 bases remaining between them. The CDR3 spans 15 residues. CDR1 LNHNV and CDR2 YYDKDF come from the germline V gene (reference sequence). The CDR3 bases are TGTGCCACCAGCAGAGATTGGCGGCTGAACAATGAGCAGTTCTTC. Protein sequence: CATSRDWRLNNEQFF.

The sample holds one count of this clone. This rearrangement joins TRBV9 to TRBJ2-3; 7 bases align to TRBD2. Germline V gene data show CDR1 as SGDLS and CDR2 as YYNGEE. The length of the CDR3 is 15 residues. V was clipped by 0 bases and J by 3 bases; unmatched bases: 4. The chain's CDR3 is CASSVALAETDTQYF. CDR3 sequence (DNA): TGTGCCAGCAGCGTAGCTCTAGCGGAGACAGATACGCAGTATTTT.

CDR3 region: CASSWGLPTGNGYTF. CDR3 in DNA: TGTGCCAGCAGTTGGGGCCTCCCCACAGGGAATGGCTACACCTTC. V usage is TRBV28 and J usage is TRBJ1-2, with D perhaps matching TRBD1 (6 bases). Germline CDR1 reads MDHEN; CDR2 reads SYDVKM. The CDR3 is 15 residues long. The V end was cut by 4 bases, the J end by 6 bases, with 18 bases between.

The V and J genes are TRBV27 and TRBJ2-1; 12 positions match TRBD2. CDR1 is MNHEY, CDR2 SMNVEV, per germline (reference sequence). The CDR3 sequence is 18 residues long. V lost 5 bases and J lost 9; bases outside the gene matches: 17. In DNA, the CDR3 is TGTGCCAGCAGTCCCCCGTACTTCCTAGCGGGAGGGCCGGGTGAGCAGTTCTTC. As protein: CASSPPYFLAGGPGEQFF.

The chain links TRBV10-1 to TRBJ2-3, with 8 bases identical to TRBD1. The CDR3 covers 15 residues. V lost 5 bases and J lost 2; bases outside the gene matches: 6. Germline V gene data show CDR1 as WNHNN and CDR2 as SYGVQD (reference sequence). Here the CDR3 reads CASSSGQGFTDTQYF. The CDR3 DNA sequence: TGCGCCAGCAGTTCTGGACAGGGATTCACAGATACGCAGTATTTT.

The chain couples TRBV7-3 to TRBJ1-6; D is perhaps TRBD1 (5 bases). With 4 bases removed from V and 9 bases from J, the gap between germline ends came to 13 bases. Germline values: CDR1 SGHTA, CDR2 FQGTGA. The length of the CDR3 is 14 residues. The DNA for the CDR3 is TGTGCCAGCAGCTCATCCGGGACGTCTTCACCCCTCCACTTT. It translates to CASSSSGTSSPLHF. The full variable domain, its missing parts supplied by reference TRBV7-3 and TRBJ1-6, is GAGVSQTPSNKVTEKGKYVELRCDPISGHTALYWYRQSLGQGPEFLIYFQGTGAADDSGLPNDRFFAVRPEGSVSTLKIQRTERGDSAVYLCASSSSGTSSPLHFGNGTRLTVT.

This sequence joins TRBV6-2 or TRBV6-3 and TRBJ1-1; 8 nucleotides match TRBD1. CDR1 and CDR2 from the germline V gene are MNHEY and SVGEGT. The CDR3 contains 16 residues. With V trimmed by 2 bases and J by 1 base, 6 bases remained unmatched. The CDR3 region is CASSYGGQAPNTEAFF. In DNA, the CDR3 is TGTGCCAGCAGTTACGGGGGACAGGCCCCGAACACTGAAGCTTTCTTT.

The J gene is TRBJ1-5, the V gene TRBV7-2, with D tentatively TRBD1 (5 bases). Germline CDR1 SGHTA, CDR2 FQGNSA. V gave up 5 bases and J gave up 3 bases, with 14 bases separating them. This CDR3 has 15 amino acids. CDR3 in DNA: TGTGCCAGCAGCCCCACGGGGCAGGTCAATCAGCCCCAGCATTTT. Amino acid sequence: CASSPTGQVNQPQHF. The full variable domain, rest sourced from reference TRBV7-2 and TRBJ1-5, is GAGVSQSPSNKVTEKGKDVELRCDPISGHTALYWYRQSLGQGLEFLIYFQGNSAPDKSGLPSDRFSAERTGGSVSTLTIQRTQQEDSAVYLCASSPTGQVNQPQHFGDGTRLSIL.

V and J are TRBV19 and TRBJ2-5; the D is unclear. The V gene lost 1 base and the J gene lost 1 base, with 10 bases spanning the gap. The germline CDR1 and CDR2 sequences are LNHDA and SQIVND (reference sequence). The CDR3 totals 15 residues. The DNA of the CDR3 is TGTGCCAGTAGTATAGTTTTTGGCAGCCAAGAGACCCAGTACTTC. Protein: CASSIVFGSQETQYF.